This T cell receptor (beta chain) was profiled in a study of molecular identifiers for immune sequencing clone quantification. CDR1 and CDR2 (germline): SEHNR, FQNEAQ (reference sequence). CDR3 length equals 15 residues. V dropped 5 bases and J dropped 0 bases, with 14 bases sitting between them. This clonotype showed up many times. TCRdb ran MiXCR on the PCR reads and lists one entry per CDR3 protein. The table lists 40,000 to 45,000 distinct CDR3 sequences, less than 20% of them singletons, with more than 0.95% in the top ten. The sequenced material came from naive CD8+ T cells from blood, with Jurkat cell RNA spiked in. Specified subset: FACS-sorted CD8+CD4-CCR7+CD45RA+ naive T cells. The V and J genes are TRBV7-9 and TRBJ2-7; D is perhaps TRBD2 (5 bases). The sequence was obtained from a human donor in good health. Some libraries in this study had Jurkat cell RNA spiked in. Here the CDR3 DNA reads TGTGCCAGCAGCCGAATGGCGGGTGTCTCCTACGAGCAGTACTTC. Protein: CASSRMAGVSYEQYF.